The entry that follows covers one TCR beta chain sequence. The antigen is undetermined. An end of the junction does not agree with germline; a read error may underlie this. Amplification of TCR alpha and beta CDR3 regions from RNA used iRepertoire nested multiplex PCR. For one-step reverse transcription and amplification, roughly 95-400 ng of tissue mRNA or PBMC total RNA was used. TCRdb recomputed calls from the multiplex PCR reads with MiXCR, one row per CDR3 protein. The table includes 100,000 to 150,000 distinct CDR3 sequences, 24% detected once. These data come from a study of glioma-infiltrating T cells. Study-wide findings and caveats: Gliomas, especially low-grade, showed above-expected tissue-blood divergence; non-neoplastic patients showed below. CDR3 overlap between tissue and blood was very small.

Germline CDR1 reads SNHLY; CDR2 reads FYNNEI. CDR3 length equals 14 residues. The receptor was derived from a human donor with low-grade glioma or glioblastoma, undergoing nonglioma brain surgery, or in good health (not recorded which). Sequencing was carried out using glioma tissue, nonneoplastic brain tissue, or PBMCs (not recorded which). The J gene is TRBJ2-4, the V gene TRBV2; D perhaps matches TRBD1 (5 bases). The CDR3 DNA sequence: TGTGCCAGCGCGGCAGGGCTGGCCAAAAACATTAAGTACTTC. Translating gives CASAAGLAKNIKYF.